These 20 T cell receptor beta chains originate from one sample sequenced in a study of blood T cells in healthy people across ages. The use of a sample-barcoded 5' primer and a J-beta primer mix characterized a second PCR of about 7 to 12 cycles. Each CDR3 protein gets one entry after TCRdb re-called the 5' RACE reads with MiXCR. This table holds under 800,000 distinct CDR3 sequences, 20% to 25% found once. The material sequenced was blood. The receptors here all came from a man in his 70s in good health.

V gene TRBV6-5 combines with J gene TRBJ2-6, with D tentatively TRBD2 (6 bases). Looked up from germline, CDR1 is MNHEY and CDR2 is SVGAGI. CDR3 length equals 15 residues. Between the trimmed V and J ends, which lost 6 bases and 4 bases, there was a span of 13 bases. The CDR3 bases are TGTGCCAGCAGCGGAGGGTTCTCAGGGGCCAACGTCCTGACTTTC. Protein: CASSGGFSGANVLTF.

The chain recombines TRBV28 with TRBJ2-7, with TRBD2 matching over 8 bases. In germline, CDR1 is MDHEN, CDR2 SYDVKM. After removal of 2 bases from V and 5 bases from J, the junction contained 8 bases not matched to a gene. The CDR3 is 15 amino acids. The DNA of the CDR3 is TGTGCCAGCAGTTTAAATAGCGGGAAGACCGACGAGCAGTACTTC. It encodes CASSLNSGKTDEQYF.

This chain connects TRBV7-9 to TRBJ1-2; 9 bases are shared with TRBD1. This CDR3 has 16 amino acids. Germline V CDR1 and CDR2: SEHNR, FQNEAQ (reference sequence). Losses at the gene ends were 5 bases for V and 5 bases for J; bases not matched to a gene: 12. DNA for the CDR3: TGTGCCAGCAGCACAGCACCGGGACAGGGCCTATATGGCTACACCTTC. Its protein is CASSTAPGQGLYGYTF.

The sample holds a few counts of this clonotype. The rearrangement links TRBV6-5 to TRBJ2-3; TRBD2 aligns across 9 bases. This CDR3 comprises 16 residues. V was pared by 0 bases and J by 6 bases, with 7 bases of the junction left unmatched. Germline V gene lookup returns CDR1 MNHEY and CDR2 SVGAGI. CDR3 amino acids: CASSYSSSGARDTQYF. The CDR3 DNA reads TGTGCCAGCAGTTACTCATCTAGCGGGGCCCGGGATACGCAGTATTTT.

DNA of the CDR3: TGTGCCAGCAGCAAGACTAGAGAAGAGACCCAGTACTTC. Its translation is CASSKTREETQYF. The V and J genes are TRBV7-8 and TRBJ2-5; possibly TRBD2 for D (6 bases). V lost 5 bases and J lost 3, with 10 bases in between. The CDR3 is 13 residues long. CDR1 and CDR2 from the germline V gene are SGHVS and FQNEAQ.

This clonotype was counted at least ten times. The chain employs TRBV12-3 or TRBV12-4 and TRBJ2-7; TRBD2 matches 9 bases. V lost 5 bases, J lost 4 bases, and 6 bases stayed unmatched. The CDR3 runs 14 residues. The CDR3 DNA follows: TGTGCCAGCAGTGTTAGCGGGAGTCAGTACGAGCAGTACTTC. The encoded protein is CASSVSGSQYEQYF.

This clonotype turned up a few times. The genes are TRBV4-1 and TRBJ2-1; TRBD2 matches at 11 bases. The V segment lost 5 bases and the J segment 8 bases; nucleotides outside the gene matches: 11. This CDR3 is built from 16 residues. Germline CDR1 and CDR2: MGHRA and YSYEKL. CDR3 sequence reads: CASSSYTSGSDDEQFF. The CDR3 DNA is TGCGCCAGCAGCTCCTATACTAGCGGGAGTGATGATGAGCAGTTCTTC.

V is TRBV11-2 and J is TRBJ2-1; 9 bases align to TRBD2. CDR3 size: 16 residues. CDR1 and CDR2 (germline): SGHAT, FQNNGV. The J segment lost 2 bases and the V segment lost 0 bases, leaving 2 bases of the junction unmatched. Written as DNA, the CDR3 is TGTGCCAGCAGCTTAGAGGGACTAGCAGCCTACAATGAGCAGTTCTTC. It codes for CASSLEGLAAYNEQFF.

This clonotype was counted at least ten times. CDR3 nucleotides: TGTGCCAGCAGTTTATATGGGATCGGGGAGCTGTTTTTT. The encoded protein is CASSLYGIGELFF. The V gene is TRBV12-3 or TRBV12-4, the J gene TRBJ2-2; D unresolved. V lost 2 bases and J lost 7, with 8 bases in between. This CDR3 comprises 13 residues.

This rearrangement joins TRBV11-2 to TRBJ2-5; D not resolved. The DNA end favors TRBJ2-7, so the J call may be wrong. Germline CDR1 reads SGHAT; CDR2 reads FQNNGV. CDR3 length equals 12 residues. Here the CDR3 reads CASSSIPYEQYF. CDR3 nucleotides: TGTGCCAGCAGCTCGATTCCATACGAGCAGTACTTC.

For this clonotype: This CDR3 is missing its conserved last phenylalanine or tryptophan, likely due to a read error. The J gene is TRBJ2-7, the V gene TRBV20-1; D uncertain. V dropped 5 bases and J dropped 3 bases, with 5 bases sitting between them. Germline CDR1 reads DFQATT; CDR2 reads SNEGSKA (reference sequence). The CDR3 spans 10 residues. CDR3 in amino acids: CSALLYEQYS. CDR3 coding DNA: TGCAGTGCTTTACTCTACGAGCAGTACTCC.

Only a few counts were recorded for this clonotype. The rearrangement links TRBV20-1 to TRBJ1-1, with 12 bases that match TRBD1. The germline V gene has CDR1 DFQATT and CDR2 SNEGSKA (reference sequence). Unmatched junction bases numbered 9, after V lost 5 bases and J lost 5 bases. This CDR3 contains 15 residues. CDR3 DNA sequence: TGCAGTGCTCCCCCGGGACAGGGGGCGGTAACTGAAGCTTTCTTT. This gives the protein CSAPPGQGAVTEAFF.

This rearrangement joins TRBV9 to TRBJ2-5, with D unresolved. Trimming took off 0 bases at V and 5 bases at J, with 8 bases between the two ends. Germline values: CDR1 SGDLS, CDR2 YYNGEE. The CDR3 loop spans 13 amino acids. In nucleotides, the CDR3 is TGTGCCAGCAGCGTAGCTCTACGGGAGACCCAGTACTTC. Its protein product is CASSVALRETQYF.

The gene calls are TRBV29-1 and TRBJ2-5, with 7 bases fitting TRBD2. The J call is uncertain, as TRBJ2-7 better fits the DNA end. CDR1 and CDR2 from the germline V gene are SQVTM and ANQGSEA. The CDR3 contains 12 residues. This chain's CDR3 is CSVSSGEYEQYF. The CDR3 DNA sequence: TGCAGCGTCTCTAGCGGAGAGTACGAGCAGTACTTC.

CDR3 protein: CSARATPGLVSQETQYF. As DNA, the CDR3 is TGCAGTGCTAGGGCTACTCCGGGACTAGTGTCACAAGAGACCCAGTACTTC. This rearrangement joins TRBV20-1 to TRBJ2-5; 8 bases are shared with TRBD2. This CDR3 comprises 17 residues. Germline lookup yields CDR1 DFQATT and CDR2 SNEGSKA (reference sequence). Losses at the gene ends were 3 bases for V and 2 bases for J; bases not matched to a gene: 14.

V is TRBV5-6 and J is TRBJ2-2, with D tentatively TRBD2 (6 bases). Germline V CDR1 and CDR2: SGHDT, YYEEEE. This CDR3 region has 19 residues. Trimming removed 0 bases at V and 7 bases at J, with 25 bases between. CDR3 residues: CASSLGTLAIRERDGELFF. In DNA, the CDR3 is TGTGCCAGCAGCTTGGGGACGTTAGCAATACGGGAGCGCGACGGGGAGCTGTTTTTT.

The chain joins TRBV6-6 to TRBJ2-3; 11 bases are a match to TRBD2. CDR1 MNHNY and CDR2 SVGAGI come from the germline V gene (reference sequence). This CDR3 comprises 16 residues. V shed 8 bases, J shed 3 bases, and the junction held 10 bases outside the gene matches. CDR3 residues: CASGARSGRVTDTQYF. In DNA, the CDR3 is TGTGCCAGCGGCGCCCGTAGCGGGAGGGTAACAGATACGCAGTATTTT.

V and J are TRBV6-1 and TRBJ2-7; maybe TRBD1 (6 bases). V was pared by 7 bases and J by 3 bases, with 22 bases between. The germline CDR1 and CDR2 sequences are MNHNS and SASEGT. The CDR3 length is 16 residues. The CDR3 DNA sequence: TGTGCCAGCACTAACCTTGGACAGAAAAGATTCTACGAGCAGTACTTC. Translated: CASTNLGQKRFYEQYF.

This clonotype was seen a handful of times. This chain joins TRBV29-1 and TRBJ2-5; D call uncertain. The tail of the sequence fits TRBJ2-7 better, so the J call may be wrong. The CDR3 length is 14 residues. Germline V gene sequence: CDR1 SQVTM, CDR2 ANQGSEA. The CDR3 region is CSVEDGRFPYEQYF. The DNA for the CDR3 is TGCAGCGTTGAAGATGGGCGATTCCCCTACGAGCAGTACTTC.

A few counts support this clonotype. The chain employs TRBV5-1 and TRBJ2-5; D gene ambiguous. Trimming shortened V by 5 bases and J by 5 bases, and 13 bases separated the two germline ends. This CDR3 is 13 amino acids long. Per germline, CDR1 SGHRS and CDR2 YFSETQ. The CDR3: CASRPRPRETQYF. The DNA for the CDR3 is TGCGCCAGCAGACCCCGCCCGCGGGAGACCCAGTACTTC.